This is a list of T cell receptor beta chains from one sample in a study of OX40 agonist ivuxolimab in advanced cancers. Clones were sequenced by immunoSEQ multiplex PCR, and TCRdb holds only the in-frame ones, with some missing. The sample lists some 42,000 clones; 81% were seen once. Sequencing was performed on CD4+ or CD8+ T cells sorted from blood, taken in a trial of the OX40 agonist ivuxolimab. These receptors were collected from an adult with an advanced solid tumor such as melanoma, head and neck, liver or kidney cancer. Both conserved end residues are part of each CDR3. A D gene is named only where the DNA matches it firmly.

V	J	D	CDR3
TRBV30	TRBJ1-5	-	CAWSVQVDQPQHF
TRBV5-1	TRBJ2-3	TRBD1	CASSERTGSTDTQYF
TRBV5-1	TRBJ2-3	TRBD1	CASSFYRGDTDTQYF
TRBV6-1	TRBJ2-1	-	CASSAAAAYNEQFF
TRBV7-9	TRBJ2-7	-	CASSFDTYEQYF
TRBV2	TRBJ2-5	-	CASRPRDAYPPYF
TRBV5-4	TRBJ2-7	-	CASSLGGPQGEQYF
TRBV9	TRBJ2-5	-	CASSVLAYQETQYF
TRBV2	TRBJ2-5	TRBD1	CASSEGQGDWETQYF
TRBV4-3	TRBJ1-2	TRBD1	CASSRGQTWTTGGYTF
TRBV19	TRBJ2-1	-	CASSVQGDPYNEQFF
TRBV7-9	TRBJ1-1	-	CASSPSGWVNTGTFF
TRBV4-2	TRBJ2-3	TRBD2	CASSQGMAGAGDTQYF
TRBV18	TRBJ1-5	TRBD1	CASSPMGGGVDQPQHF
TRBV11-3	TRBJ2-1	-	CASSRAGSNEQFF
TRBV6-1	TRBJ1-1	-	CASSWGSLNTEAFF
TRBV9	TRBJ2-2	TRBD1	CASSRITGTGPTGELFF
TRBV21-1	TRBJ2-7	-	CASSNCEGGQGPLYEQYF
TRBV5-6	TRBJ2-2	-	CASSLVVRTTGELFF
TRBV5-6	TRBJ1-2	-	CASSKQNYGYTF
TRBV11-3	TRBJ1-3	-	CASSTGAGNTIYF
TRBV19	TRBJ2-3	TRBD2	CASSGLAGGPGTQYF
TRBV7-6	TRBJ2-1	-	CASSLRTTSSYNEQFF
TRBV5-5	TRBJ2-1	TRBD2	CASSLGSSGRAPEQFF
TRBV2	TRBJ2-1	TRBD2	CASRTDLAGGEQFF
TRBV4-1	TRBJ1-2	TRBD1	CASSQDWGTGGYTF
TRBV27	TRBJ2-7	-	CASSPGSQINYEQYF
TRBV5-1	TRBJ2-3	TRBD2	CASSFGVAGSLDTQYF
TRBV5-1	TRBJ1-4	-	CASSLGQGEEKLFF
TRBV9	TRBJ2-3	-	CASSVVGGAPDTQYF
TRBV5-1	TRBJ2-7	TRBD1	CASSRDSLYEQYF
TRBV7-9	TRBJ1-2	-	CASSLDLYYGYTF
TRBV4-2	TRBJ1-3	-	CASSLEPFSGNTIYF
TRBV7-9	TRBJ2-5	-	CASSTPQETQYF
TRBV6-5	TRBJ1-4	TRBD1	CASSLQGKGEKLFF
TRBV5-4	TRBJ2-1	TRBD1	CASSQGRDSLYNEQFF
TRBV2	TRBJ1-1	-	CASRGSLTNTEAFF
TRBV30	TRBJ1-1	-	CAVKFQVGLNTEAFF
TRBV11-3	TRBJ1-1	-	CASSLRAFF
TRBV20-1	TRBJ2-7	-	CSGGFTYEQYF
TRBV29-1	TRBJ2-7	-	CSVGAAGREQYF
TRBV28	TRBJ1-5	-	CAISGTKGEVSNQPQHF
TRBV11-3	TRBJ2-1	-	CASSPAALAYNEQFF
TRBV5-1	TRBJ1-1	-	CASSLGGVYDTEAFF
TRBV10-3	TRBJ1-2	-	CAISDPGRRYGYTF
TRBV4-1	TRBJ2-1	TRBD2	CASSAHSGSINNEQFF
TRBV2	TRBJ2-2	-	CASSVTRTTGELFF
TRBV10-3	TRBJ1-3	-	CAIGSSGNTIYF
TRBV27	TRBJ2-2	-	CASTTGYWTGELFF
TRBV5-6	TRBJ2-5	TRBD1	CASSPIPGQGKETQYF
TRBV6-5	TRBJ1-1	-	CASSRQGIENTEAFF
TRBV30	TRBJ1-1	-	CAWSKGVNTEAFF
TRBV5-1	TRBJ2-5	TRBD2	CASSLFSSGQETQYF
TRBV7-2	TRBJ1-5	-	CASSLTGRTENQPQHF
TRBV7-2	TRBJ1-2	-	CASSLVTGFYGYTF